One T cell receptor beta chain is described in this entry. Its matching antigen is unknown. This entry comes from a study of T cell responses to AZD1222 COVID-19 vaccine. Only in-frame clones appear in the TCRdb table, and some are missing; sequencing was by immunoSEQ multiplex PCR. The sample lists about 170,000 clones, around 88% occurring once. Findings and limits, study-wide: All repertoire sampling was performed exclusively after the peak T cell response. Two doses of AZD1222 preceded a rise in Spike-specific TCR breadth and depth.

The V gene's germline CDR1 is SGHKS and CDR2 YYEKEE (reference sequence). The CDR3 contains 11 residues. V was trimmed by 5 bases and J by 5 bases, leaving 4 bases between them. The receptor's source is an adult who received the AZD1222 COVID-19 vaccine. The chain employs TRBV5-5 and TRBJ1-4, with no clear D. This specimen was peripheral blood, taken 28 days after the second AZD1222 dose. The CDR3 is CASSPNEKLFF. The CDR3 DNA reads as TGTGCCAGCAGTCCCAATGAAAAACTGTTTTTT.